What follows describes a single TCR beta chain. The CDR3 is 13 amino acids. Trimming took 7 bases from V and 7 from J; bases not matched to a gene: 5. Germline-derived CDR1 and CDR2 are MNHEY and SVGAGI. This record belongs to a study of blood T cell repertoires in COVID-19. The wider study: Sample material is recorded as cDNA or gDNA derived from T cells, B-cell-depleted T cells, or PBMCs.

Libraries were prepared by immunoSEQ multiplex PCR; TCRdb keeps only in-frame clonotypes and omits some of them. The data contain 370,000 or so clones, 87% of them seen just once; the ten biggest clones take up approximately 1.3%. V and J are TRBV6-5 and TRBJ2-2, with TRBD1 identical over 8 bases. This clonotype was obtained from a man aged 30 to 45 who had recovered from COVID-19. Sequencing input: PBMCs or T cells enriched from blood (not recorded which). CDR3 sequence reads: CASTRTGLGELFF. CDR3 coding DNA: TGTGCCAGCACCCGGACAGGGCTCGGGGAGCTGTTTTTT.